The 9 T cell receptor beta chains below all came from one sample that was sequenced in a study of blood T cell repertoires in COVID-19. Using immunoSEQ multiplex PCR, the repertoire was profiled, and TCRdb retains in-frame clones only, with some absent. The sample lists 150,000 to 200,000 clones, around 83% occurring once. Sequenced input: peripheral blood. The receptors originated from a human donor in a cohort sampled during active COVID-19.

The chain couples TRBV7-2 to TRBJ2-7; 7 nucleotides match TRBD1. With V trimmed by 6 bases and J by 2 bases, 10 bases remained unmatched. The CDR3 contains 15 residues. CDR1 is SGHTA and CDR2 is FQGNSA in the germline V gene. The CDR3 DNA is TGTGCCAGCAGTCTCTTAAGGGACAGAGCCTACGAGCAGTACTTC. Amino acid sequence: CASSLLRDRAYEQYF.

This CDR3 is CASSYGDRVPDEQYF. In nucleotides, the CDR3 is TGTGCCAGCAGTTACGGGGACAGGGTTCCCGACGAGCAGTACTTC. The gene calls are TRBV6-5 and TRBJ2-7; the match to TRBD1 covers 9 bases. This CDR3 is built from 15 residues. From germline, CDR1 is MNHEY and CDR2 SVGAGI. The V and J ends lost 2 bases and 5 bases, in that order; junction bases with no gene match: 7.

The chain employs TRBV2 and TRBJ2-6; the match to TRBD2 covers 12 bases. CDR3 size: 17 residues. Germline CDR1 and CDR2: SNHLY and FYNNEI. Unmatched junction bases numbered 6, after V lost 7 bases and J lost 2 bases. CDR3 sequence: CASTSTSGSAGANVLTF. The CDR3 DNA reads as TGTGCCAGCACTTCGACTAGCGGGAGTGCTGGGGCCAACGTCCTGACTTTC.

This sequence joins TRBV19 and TRBJ2-6; D possibly corresponds to TRBD1 (7 bases). The length of the CDR3 is 18 residues. The ends were cut back, 7 bases at V and 1 base at J, with 20 bases in the middle. Germline CDR1 and CDR2: LNHDA and SQIVND (reference sequence). The CDR3: CASTRFRTGLSGANVLTF. CDR3 coding DNA: TGTGCCAGTACCCGATTCCGGACAGGACTATCTGGGGCCAACGTCCTGACTTTC. The full variable domain, its missing parts supplied by reference TRBV19 and TRBJ2-6, is DGGITQSPKYLFRKEGQNVTLSCEQNLNHDAMYWYRQDPGQGLRLIYYSQIVNDFQKGDIAEGYSVSREKKESFPLTVTSAQKNPTAFYLCASTRFRTGLSGANVLTFGAGSRLTVL.

The chain uses TRBV5-1 and TRBJ2-7, with D maybe TRBD1 (6 bases). Trimming took off 4 bases at V and 5 bases at J, with 16 bases between the two ends. Germline V gene data show CDR1 as SGHRS and CDR2 as YFSETQ. The CDR3 loop spans 14 amino acids. In nucleotides, the CDR3 is TGCGCCAGCAGCCCGAAAGAGGGGGTCAACGAGCAGTACTTC. Its translation is CASSPKEGVNEQYF.

The chain combines TRBV4-1 with TRBJ1-2, with TRBD1 matching over 10 bases. Germline V lookup: CDR1 MGHRA, CDR2 YSYEKL. The CDR3 contains 16 residues. V shed 0 bases and J 0 bases; nucleotides not matched to a gene: 1. The CDR3 region is CASSQDGTGANYGYTF. As DNA, the CDR3 is TGCGCCAGCAGCCAAGATGGGACAGGGGCTAACTATGGCTACACCTTC.

The DNA of the CDR3 is TGCGCCAGCAGCCTCCACAGGTTCCAAGAGACCCAGTACTTC. Translated, it gives CASSLHRFQETQYF. The chain carries TRBV4-3 and TRBJ2-5, with D perhaps TRBD1 (5 bases). The length of the CDR3 is 14 residues. Germline values: CDR1 LGHNA, CDR2 YSLEER. The V end lost 4 bases, the J end lost 1 base, and 10 bases lay between the germline ends.

V usage is TRBV5-1 and J usage is TRBJ2-7; 10 bases are shared with TRBD1. Trimming at V came to 6 bases and at J to 1 base, leaving 4 bases not matched to a gene. Germline lookup yields CDR1 SGHRS and CDR2 YFSETQ. The CDR3 sequence is 14 residues long. CDR3: CASNPGQGSYEQYF. The CDR3 coding sequence is TGCGCCAGCAATCCGGGACAGGGGTCCTACGAGCAGTACTTC.

In this sample, this clone turned up a few times. The chain employs TRBV6-5 and TRBJ2-3; 11 bases match TRBD2. CDR1 and CDR2 (germline): MNHEY, SVGAGI. Trimming cost V 7 bases and J 3 bases; bases outside gene matches: 6. This CDR3 contains 15 residues. The CDR3 spells CASIIAGGLTDTQYF. For the CDR3, the DNA is TGTGCCAGCATCATAGCGGGGGGGCTTACAGATACGCAGTATTTT.